Below, 19 T cell receptor beta chains from the same sample are listed, as sequenced in a study of cytomegalovirus exposure and HLA in healthy donors. Primers for the PCR totalled 60 Vbeta and 13 Jbeta. Generated by immunoSEQ multiplex PCR, the TCRdb table keeps only in-frame clones and is missing some. The sample has 110,000 or so clones, around four fifths seen once. What was sequenced was PBMCs. These receptors originate from a man between 35 and 55 years old in good health and CMV-seronegative.

The chain is built from TRBV5-1 and TRBJ2-3, with D possibly TRBD1 on 5 matching bases. V was shortened by 0 bases and J by 4 bases, with 15 bases between the two germline ends. This CDR3 contains 16 residues. CDR1 is SGHRS and CDR2 is YFSETQ in the germline V gene. The CDR3 here is CASSLEGQGLADTQYF. The CDR3 region has the DNA TGCGCCAGCAGCTTGGAAGGGCAGGGATTAGCAGATACGCAGTATTTT.

This clone was recorded once. The chain recombines TRBV20-1 with TRBJ1-1, with TRBD1 as a possible D gene (6 bases). This CDR3 is built from 11 residues. Germline CDR1 DFQATT, CDR2 SNEGSKA (reference sequence). V lost 5 bases and J 7 bases, leaving 11 bases between the germline ends. The CDR3 DNA sequence: TGCAGTGCTGATACAGGGAGTGAAGCTTTCTTT. It translates to CSADTGSEAFF.

V usage is TRBV25-1 and J usage is TRBJ2-7; TRBD1 might be the D (6 bases). The CDR3 runs 17 residues. V gave up 1 base and J gave up 2 bases, with 18 bases separating them. Looked up from germline, CDR1 is MGHDK and CDR2 is SYGVNS. The CDR3 sequence is CASSELGTTHFTYEQYF. CDR3 bases: TGTGCCAGCAGTGAATTGGGGACAACCCATTTCACCTACGAGCAGTACTTC.

V usage is TRBV9 and J usage is TRBJ1-6, with D uncertain. Trimming cost V 7 bases and J 7 bases, with 12 bases left between them. The germline gives CDR1 SGDLS, CDR2 YYNGEE. The CDR3 runs 13 residues. The CDR3: CASSMGWNSPLHF. CDR3 nucleotide sequence: TGTGCCAGCTCCATGGGCTGGAATTCACCCCTCCACTTT.

The rearrangement joins TRBV18 to TRBJ2-3, with TRBD2 identical over 7 bases. Per the germline V gene, CDR1 is KGHSH and CDR2 is LQKENI. CDR3 size: 14 residues. V was pared by 3 bases and J by 5 bases, with 5 bases of the junction left unmatched. CDR3 loop: CASSPRRELDTQYF. CDR3 DNA: TGTGCCAGCTCACCTCGGCGGGAGTTAGATACGCAGTATTTT.

The chain is built from TRBV27 and TRBJ2-5, with 8 bases lining up with TRBD2. The J call could be wrong; TRBJ2-7 is a better fit for the DNA end. Germline V gene data show CDR1 as MNHEY and CDR2 as SMNVEV (reference sequence). The CDR3 covers 13 residues. This chain's CDR3 is CASRVSGTPEQYF. The CDR3 DNA reads as TGTGCCAGCAGGGTTAGCGGGACCCCCGAGCAGTACTTC.

The sample holds a few counts of this clone. The V call is TRBV29-1, the J call TRBJ1-6; 10 positions agree with TRBD1. Germline V lookup: CDR1 SQVTM, CDR2 ANQGSEA. V lost 5 bases, J lost 8 bases, and 6 bases stayed unmatched. The CDR3 spans 14 residues. The CDR3 loop reads CSVLLGTGDSPLHF. CDR3 in DNA: TGCAGCGTTCTCCTCGGGACAGGGGATTCACCCCTCCACTTT.

The V gene is TRBV29-1, the J gene TRBJ2-3; D might be TRBD1 (5 bases). The V end was cut by 7 bases, the J end by 2 bases, with 13 bases between. Per the germline V gene, CDR1 is SQVTM and CDR2 is ANQGSEA. This CDR3 has 13 residues. The chain's CDR3 is CSAQQGPTDTQYF. The DNA of the CDR3 is TGCAGCGCCCAGCAGGGCCCCACAGATACGCAGTATTTT.

CDR3 in amino acids: CASSESGAYYNEQFF. CDR3 in DNA: TGCGCCAGCAGTGAGTCGGGCGCGTACTACAATGAGCAGTTCTTC. The rearrangement joins TRBV10-2 to TRBJ2-1; D not certain. The germline CDR1 and CDR2 sequences are WSHSY and SAAADI. With 0 bases removed from V and 3 bases from J, the gap between germline ends came to 9 bases. CDR3 length: 15 residues.

The chain has TRBV6-1 and TRBJ1-4; 8 nucleotides line up with TRBD1. The ends lost 0 bases at V and 8 bases at J; junction bases unmatched: 5. This CDR3 comprises 15 residues. Germline V lookup: CDR1 MNHNS, CDR2 SASEGT. CDR3: CASSEAQGGGEKLFF. In nucleotides, the CDR3 is TGTGCCAGCAGTGAAGCACAGGGGGGGGGCGAAAAACTGTTTTTT.

CDR3 DNA: TGTGCCTTAAAAGGGGGGGGCAGCAATCAGCCCCAGCATTTT. Translating gives CALKGGGSNQPQHF. The rearrangement joins TRBV28 to TRBJ1-5; D is perhaps TRBD1 (6 bases). The length of the CDR3 is 14 residues. CDR1 is MDHEN and CDR2 is SYDVKM in the germline V gene. V was cut by 11 bases and J by 1 base, with 15 bases left in between.

The chain links TRBV10-3 to TRBJ1-6; D is perhaps TRBD1 (5 bases). V dropped 0 bases and J dropped 10 bases, with 13 bases sitting between them. Germline loops: CDR1 ENHRY, CDR2 SYGVKD. This CDR3 region has 15 residues. In DNA form, the CDR3 reads TGTGCCATCAGTGAGTCGGGGAGGGGAGAATCACCCCTCCACTTT. Its translation is CAISESGRGESPLHF.

This clone was seen a few times. The chain couples TRBV29-1 to TRBJ2-3; TRBD1 matches 10 bases. The CDR3 totals 15 residues. The V gene's germline CDR1 is SQVTM and CDR2 ANQGSEA. V lost 7 bases and J lost 6; bases outside the gene matches: 13. CDR3 in amino acids: CSAITGQGRADTQYF. CDR3 nucleotide sequence: TGCAGCGCGATAACGGGACAGGGGCGTGCGGATACGCAGTATTTT.

This clone occurred a few times. The CDR3 DNA reads as TGTGCCAGCAGCGTAGCCACACAGGGGTCCGGCCCAGCTTTCTTT. Translation gives CASSVATQGSGPAFF. The V gene is TRBV9, the J gene TRBJ1-1; TRBD1 aligns across 7 bases. V was pared by 0 bases and J by 10 bases, with 12 bases of the junction left unmatched. Germline V CDR1 and CDR2: SGDLS, YYNGEE. The CDR3 length is 15 residues.

The rearrangement links TRBV2 to TRBJ1-6; TRBD1 matches 7 bases. The CDR3 contains 14 residues. The germline gives CDR1 SNHLY, CDR2 FYNNEI. Trimming removed 4 bases from V and 10 bases from J; junction bases left unmatched: 7. CDR3 sequence: CASSAGQNSSPLHF. CDR3 bases: TGTGCCAGCAGTGCGGGACAGAATTCCTCACCCCTCCACTTT.

The table lists this clone with a count of one. The rearrangement joins TRBV10-2 to TRBJ1-1; perhaps TRBD1 as D (6 bases). Looked up from germline, CDR1 is WSHSY and CDR2 is SAAADI. This CDR3 comprises 14 residues. Trimming left V 3 bases short and J 4 bases short, with 12 bases between. CDR3 amino acids: CASSEAGVGTEAFF. For the CDR3, the DNA is TGCGCCAGCAGTGAAGCAGGGGTTGGCACTGAAGCTTTCTTT.

The chain has TRBV2 and TRBJ1-2; D possibly corresponds to TRBD1 (5 bases). The V gene lost 6 bases and the J gene lost 0 bases, with 14 bases spanning the gap. Germline CDR1 reads SNHLY; CDR2 reads FYNNEI. This CDR3 contains 15 residues. The CDR3 DNA reads as TGTGCCAGCAGGCATGACCCAGGGTCTAACTATGGCTACACCTTC. Translation: CASRHDPGSNYGYTF. The full variable domain, its missing parts supplied by reference TRBV2 and TRBJ1-2, is EPEVTQTPSHQVTQMGQEVILRCVPISNHLYFYWYRQILGQKVEFLVSFYNNEISEKSEIFDDQFSVERPDGSNFTLKIRSTKLEDSAMYFCASRHDPGSNYGYTFGSGTRLTVV.

The genes are TRBV9 and TRBJ2-3, with D hard to call. V was trimmed by 0 bases and J by 1 base, leaving 9 bases between them. CDR1 SGDLS and CDR2 YYNGEE come from the germline V gene. The CDR3 extends over 15 amino acids. DNA of the CDR3: TGTGCCAGCAGCGTAGAGAGCTCACGCACAGATACGCAGTATTTT. This encodes CASSVESSRTDTQYF.

The gene calls are TRBV7-2 and TRBJ2-7; the match to TRBD1 covers 8 bases. The germline gives CDR1 SGHTA, CDR2 FQGNSA. The CDR3 spans 15 residues. Trimming removed 5 bases from V and 1 base from J; junction bases left unmatched: 7. Here the CDR3 DNA reads TGTGCCAGCAGCCCGGGACAGGACCATTCCTACGAGCAGTACTTC. The encoded protein is CASSPGQDHSYEQYF.